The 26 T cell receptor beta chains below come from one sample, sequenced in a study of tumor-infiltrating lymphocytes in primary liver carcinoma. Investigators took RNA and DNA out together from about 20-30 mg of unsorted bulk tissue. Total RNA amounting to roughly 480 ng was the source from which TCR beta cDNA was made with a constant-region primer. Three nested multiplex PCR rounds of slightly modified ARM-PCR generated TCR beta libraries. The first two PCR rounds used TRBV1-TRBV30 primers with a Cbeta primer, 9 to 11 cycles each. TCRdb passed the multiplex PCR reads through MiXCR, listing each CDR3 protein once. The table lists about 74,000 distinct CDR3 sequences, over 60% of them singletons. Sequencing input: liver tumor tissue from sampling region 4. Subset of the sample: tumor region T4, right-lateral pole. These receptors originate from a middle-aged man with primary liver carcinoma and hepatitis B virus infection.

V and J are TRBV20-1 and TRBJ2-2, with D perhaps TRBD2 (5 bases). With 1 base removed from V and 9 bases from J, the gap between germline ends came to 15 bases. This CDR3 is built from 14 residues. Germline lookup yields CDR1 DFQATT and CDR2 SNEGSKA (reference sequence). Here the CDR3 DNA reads TGCAGTGCTAGAGCCCCCCGGGAAAGCCGGGAGCTGTTTTTT. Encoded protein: CSARAPRESRELFF.

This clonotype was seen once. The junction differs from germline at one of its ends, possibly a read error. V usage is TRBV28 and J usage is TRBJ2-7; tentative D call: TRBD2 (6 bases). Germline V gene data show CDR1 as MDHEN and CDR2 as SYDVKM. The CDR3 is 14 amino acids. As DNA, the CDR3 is TGTGCTAGCAGTTTTCAACACGGGAGCTACGAGCAGTACTTC. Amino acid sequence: CASSFQHGSYEQYF.

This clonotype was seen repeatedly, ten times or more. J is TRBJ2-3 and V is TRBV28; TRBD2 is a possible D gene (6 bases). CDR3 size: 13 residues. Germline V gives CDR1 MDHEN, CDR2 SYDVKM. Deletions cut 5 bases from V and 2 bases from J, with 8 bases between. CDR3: CASSQGLTDTQYF. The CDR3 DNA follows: TGTGCCAGCAGTCAGGGACTCACAGATACGCAGTATTTT.

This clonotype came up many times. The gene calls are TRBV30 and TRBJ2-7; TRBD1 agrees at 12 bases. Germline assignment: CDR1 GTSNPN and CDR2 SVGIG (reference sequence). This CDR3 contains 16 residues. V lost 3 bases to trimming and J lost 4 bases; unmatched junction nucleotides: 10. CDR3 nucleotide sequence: TGTGCCTGGAGCGTCAGACGGGACAGGGGGCGTTACGAGCAGTACTTC. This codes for CAWSVRRDRGRYEQYF.

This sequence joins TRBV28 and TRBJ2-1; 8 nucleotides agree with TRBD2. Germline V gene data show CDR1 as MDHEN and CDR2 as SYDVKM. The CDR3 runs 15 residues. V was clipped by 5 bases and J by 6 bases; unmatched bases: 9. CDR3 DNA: TGTGCCAGCAGTCCCGGGACTAGTAGAAGCAATGAGCAGTTCTTC. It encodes CASSPGTSRSNEQFF.

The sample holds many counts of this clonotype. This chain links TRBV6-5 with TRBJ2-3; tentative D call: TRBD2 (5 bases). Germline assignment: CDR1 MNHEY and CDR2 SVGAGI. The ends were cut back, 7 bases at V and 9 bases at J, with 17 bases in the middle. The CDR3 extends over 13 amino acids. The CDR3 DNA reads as TGTGCCAGCACCCGCCTTCCCGGAGGAACGCAGTATTTT. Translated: CASTRLPGGTQYF.

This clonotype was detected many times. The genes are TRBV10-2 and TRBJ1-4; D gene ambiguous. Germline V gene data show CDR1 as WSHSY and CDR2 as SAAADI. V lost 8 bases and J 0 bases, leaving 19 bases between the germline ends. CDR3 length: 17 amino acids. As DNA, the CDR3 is TGCGCCAGCGGCAGAAGGAGTCTCCAAGCAACTAATGAAAAACTGTTTTTT. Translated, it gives CASGRRSLQATNEKLFF.

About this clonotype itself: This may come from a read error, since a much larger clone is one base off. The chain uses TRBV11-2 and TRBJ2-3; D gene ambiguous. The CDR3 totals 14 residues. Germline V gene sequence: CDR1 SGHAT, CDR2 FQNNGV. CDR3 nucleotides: TGTGCCAGCAGCTTAGAAAGAGGCACATATACGCGGTATTTT. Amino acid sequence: CASSLERGTYTRYF.

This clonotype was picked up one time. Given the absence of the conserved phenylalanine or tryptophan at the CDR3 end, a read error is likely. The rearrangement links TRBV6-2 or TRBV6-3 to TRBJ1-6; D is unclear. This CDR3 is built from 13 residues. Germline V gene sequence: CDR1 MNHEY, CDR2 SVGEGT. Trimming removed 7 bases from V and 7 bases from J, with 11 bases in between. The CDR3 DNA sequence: TGTGCCAGCACCGGGGTTGGCAATTCACCCCTCCACATT. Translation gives CASTGVGNSPLHI.

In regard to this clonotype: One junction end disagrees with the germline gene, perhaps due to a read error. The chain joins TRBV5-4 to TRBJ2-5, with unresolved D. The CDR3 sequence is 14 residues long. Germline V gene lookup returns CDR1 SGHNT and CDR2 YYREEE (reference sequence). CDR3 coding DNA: TGTACCAGCAGCTTGAGTGTCAGTTCGGAGACCCGGTACTTC. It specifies CTSSLSVSSETRYF.

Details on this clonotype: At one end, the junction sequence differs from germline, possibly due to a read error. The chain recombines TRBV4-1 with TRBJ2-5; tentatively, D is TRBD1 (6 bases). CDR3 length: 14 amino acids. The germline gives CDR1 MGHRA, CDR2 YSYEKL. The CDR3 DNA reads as TGCGTCAGCAGCCAAGAGCCAGGGGCAGAGACCCATTACTTC. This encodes CVSSQEPGAETHYF.

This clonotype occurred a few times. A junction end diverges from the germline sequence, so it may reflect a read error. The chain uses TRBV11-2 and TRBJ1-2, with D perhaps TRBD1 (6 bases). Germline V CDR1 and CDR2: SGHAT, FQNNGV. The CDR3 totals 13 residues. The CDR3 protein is CPSCLEGDYGYTF. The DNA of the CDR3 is TGTCCCAGCTGCTTAGAGGGGGACTATGGCTACACCTTC.

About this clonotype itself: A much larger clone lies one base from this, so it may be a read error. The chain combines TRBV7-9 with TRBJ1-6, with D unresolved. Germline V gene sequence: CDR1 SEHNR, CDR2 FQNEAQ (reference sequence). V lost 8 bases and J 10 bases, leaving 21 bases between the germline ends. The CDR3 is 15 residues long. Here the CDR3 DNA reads TGTGCCAGCGGCTCGGACGGACCTCAGAGCTCACCCCTCCACTTT. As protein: CASGSDGPQSSPLHF.

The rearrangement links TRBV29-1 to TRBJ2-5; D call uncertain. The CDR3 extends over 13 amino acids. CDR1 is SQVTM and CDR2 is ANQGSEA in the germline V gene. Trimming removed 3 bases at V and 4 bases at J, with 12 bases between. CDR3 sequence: CSVDEIDGETQYF. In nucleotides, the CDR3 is TGCAGCGTTGACGAGATAGACGGAGAGACCCAGTACTTC.

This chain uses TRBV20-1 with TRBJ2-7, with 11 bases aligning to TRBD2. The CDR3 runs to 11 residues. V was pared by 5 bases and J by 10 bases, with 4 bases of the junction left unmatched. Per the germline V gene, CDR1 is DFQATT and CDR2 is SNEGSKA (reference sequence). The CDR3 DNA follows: TGCAGTGCTCTCCTAGCGGGAGGCCAGTACTTC. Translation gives CSALLAGGQYF.

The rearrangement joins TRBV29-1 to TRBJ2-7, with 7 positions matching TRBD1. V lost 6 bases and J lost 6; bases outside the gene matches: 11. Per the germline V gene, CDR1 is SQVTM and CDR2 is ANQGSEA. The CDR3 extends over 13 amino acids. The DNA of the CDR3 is TGCAGCGTGGGCCTCGACAGGGATTGCGAGCAGTACTTC. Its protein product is CSVGLDRDCEQYF.

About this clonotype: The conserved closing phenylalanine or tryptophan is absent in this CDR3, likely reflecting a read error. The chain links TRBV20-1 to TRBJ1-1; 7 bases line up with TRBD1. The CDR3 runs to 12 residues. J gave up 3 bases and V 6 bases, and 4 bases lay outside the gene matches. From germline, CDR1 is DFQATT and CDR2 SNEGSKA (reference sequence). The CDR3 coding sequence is TGCAGTGCCAGGGGGAGGGACACTGAAGCTTTCTCT. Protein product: CSARGRDTEAFS.

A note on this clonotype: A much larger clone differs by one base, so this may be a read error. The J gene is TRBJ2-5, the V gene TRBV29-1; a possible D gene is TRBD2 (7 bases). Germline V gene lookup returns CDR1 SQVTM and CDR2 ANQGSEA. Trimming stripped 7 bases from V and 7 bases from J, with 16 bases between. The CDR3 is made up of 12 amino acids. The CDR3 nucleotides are TGCAGCGCGGAGGGGGGGGCTTTGACCCAGTACTTC. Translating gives CSAEGGALTQYF.

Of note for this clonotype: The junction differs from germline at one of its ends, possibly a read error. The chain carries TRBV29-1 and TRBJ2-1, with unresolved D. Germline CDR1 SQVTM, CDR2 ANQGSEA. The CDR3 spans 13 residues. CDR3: CGVKGTSYNEQFF. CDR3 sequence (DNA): TGCGGCGTTAAAGGAACATCCTACAATGAGCAGTTCTTC.

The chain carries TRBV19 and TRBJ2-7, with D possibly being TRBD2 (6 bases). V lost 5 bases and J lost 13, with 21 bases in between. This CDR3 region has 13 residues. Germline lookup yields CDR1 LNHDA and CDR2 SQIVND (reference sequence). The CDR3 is CASSPRDSKRHYF. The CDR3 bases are TGTGCCAGTAGTCCCCGGGACTCCAAGCGGCATTACTTC.

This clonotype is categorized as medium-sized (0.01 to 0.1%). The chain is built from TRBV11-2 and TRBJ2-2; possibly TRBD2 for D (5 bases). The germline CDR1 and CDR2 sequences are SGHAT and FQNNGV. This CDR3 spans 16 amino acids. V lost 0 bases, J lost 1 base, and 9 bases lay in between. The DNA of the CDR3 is TGTGCCAGCAGCTTAGACACGGGATGGAACACCGGGGAGCTGTTTTTT. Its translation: CASSLDTGWNTGELFF.

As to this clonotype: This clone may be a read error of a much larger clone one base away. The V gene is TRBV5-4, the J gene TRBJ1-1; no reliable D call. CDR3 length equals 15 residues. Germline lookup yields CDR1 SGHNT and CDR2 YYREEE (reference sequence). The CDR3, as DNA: TGTGCCAGCAGCTTGGAGTTGAGCATGAAGACTGAAGCTTTCTTT. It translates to CASSLELSMKTEAFF. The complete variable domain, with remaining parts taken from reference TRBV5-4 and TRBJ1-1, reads ETGVTQSPTHLIKTRGQQVTLRCSSQSGHNTVSWYQQALGQGPQFIFQYYREEENGRGNFPPRFSGLQFPNYSSELNVNALELDDSALYLCASSLELSMKTEAFFGQGTRLTVV.

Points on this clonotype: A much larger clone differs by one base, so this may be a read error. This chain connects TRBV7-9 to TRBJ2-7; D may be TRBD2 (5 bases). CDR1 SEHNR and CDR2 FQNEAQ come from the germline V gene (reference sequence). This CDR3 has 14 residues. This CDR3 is CTSSLEGKAYEQYF. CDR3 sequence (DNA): TGTACCAGCAGCTTAGAGGGAAAAGCTTACGAGCAGTACTTC.

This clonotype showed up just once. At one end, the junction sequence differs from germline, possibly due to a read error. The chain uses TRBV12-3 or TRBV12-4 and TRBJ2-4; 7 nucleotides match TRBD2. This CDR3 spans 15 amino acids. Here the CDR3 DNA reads TGTGCCAGCAGGGTGACTAGCTGGGCCAAAAACATTCAGTACTTT. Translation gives CASRVTSWAKNIQYF.

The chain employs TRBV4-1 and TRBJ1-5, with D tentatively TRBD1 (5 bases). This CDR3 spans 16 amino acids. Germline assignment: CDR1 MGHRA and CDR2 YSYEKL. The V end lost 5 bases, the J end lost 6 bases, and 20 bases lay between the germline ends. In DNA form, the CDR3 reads TGCGCCAGCAGCTTACGCCAGGGTGTAGGGCGTCAGCCCCAGCATTTT. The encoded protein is CASSLRQGVGRQPQHF.

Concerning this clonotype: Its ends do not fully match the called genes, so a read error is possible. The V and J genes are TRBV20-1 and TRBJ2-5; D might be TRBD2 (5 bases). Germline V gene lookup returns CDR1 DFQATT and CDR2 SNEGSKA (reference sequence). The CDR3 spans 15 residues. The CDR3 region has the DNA TGCAGTGTTAGAGACTCGACGGACTTACAAGAGAGCCAGTACTTC. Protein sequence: CSVRDSTDLQESQYF.